This T cell receptor beta chain emerged from a study of human T cells and chemical hapten exposure. Study overall: Minor volume differences among pooled libraries chiefly drove per-sample TCR yield variation.

Total RNA was extracted from unfractionated whole blood. This clonotype was picked up many times. The CDR3 extends over 18 amino acids. CDR1 and CDR2 from the germline V gene are SGHRS and YFSETQ. The V end was cut by 0 bases, the J end by 2 bases, with 19 bases between. The library gave individual cDNA molecules unique molecular identifiers. Each CDR3 protein gets one entry after TCRdb re-called the reads with MiXCR. The sample contains 95,000 to 150,000 distinct CDR3 sequences, less than 10% of which appear only once. The rearrangement joins TRBV5-1 to TRBJ2-3; D possibly matches TRBD1 or TRBD2 (5 bases each). The TCR originated in a human donor in good health. Some clones in this sample may be carry-over from other donors' samples. Input material: whole blood. In DNA form, the CDR3 reads TGCGCCAGCAGCTTGGCCACTTCCGGGACCTCAGACACAGATACGCAGTATTTT. This translates into CASSLATSGTSDTDTQYF.